The 2 T cell receptor beta chains presented below share a single source sample, sequenced in a study of somatic mutations in cytotoxic T cells in rheumatoid arthritis. Clones were read by immunoSEQ multiplex PCR, and TCRdb kept only the in-frame ones, dropping some. The sample holds about 23,000 clones, 80% to 90% seen once. Sequences were obtained from CD8+ T cells sorted from blood. The receptors shown here come from an adult with rheumatoid arthritis.

The J gene is TRBJ1-2, the V gene TRBV27; 7 nucleotides line up with TRBD1. This CDR3 has 14 residues. V was pared by 6 bases and J by 5 bases, with 9 bases of the junction left unmatched. Per the germline V gene, CDR1 is MNHEY and CDR2 is SMNVEV (reference sequence). The CDR3, as DNA: TGTGCCAGCAGACCCTTGACAGGGCAATATGGCTACACCTTC. Amino acids: CASRPLTGQYGYTF.

This CDR3 reads CASTHRDAGELFF. The DNA for the CDR3 is TGTGCCAGCACCCACCGGGACGCCGGGGAGCTGTTTTTT. The V call is TRBV27, the J call TRBJ2-2, with D possibly called TRBD1 or TRBD2 (5 bases each). The germline gives CDR1 MNHEY, CDR2 SMNVEV (reference sequence). The germline V and J ends were trimmed by 7 bases and 6 bases, with 12 bases remaining between them. The CDR3 is made up of 13 amino acids.